This T cell receptor beta chain was captured by sequencing in a study of blood T cell repertoires in COVID-19. Study in general: The United States, Italy and Spain supplied acute and convalescent COVID-19 samples. The cDNA or gDNA used as material had been derived from T cells, B-cell-depleted T cells, or PBMCs.

TCRdb's table, derived via immunoSEQ multiplex PCR, lists solely in-frame clones and lacks some. Among 300,000 to 350,000 clones listed, over 70% were seen once. Concerning this clone itself: This specimen includes other DNA sequences encoding the same CDR3.

Study members were between roughly 18 and 89 years old and lived in roughly 24 US regions. Assignments of participants to cohorts depended upon their own reported clinical history. CDR1 is SGHTA, CDR2 FQGTGA, per germline. Trimming at V came to 5 bases and at J to 4 bases, leaving 2 bases not matched to a gene. The CDR3 has 15 amino acids. This clonotype was sampled from a man aged 30 to 45 who had recovered from COVID-19. The material sequenced was PBMCs or T cells enriched from blood (not recorded which). The chain links TRBV7-3 to TRBJ2-1, with 13 bases lining up with TRBD2. This CDR3 reads CASSLTSGGYNEQFF. The CDR3 DNA is TGTGCCAGCAGCCTGACTAGCGGGGGGTACAATGAGCAGTTCTTC.